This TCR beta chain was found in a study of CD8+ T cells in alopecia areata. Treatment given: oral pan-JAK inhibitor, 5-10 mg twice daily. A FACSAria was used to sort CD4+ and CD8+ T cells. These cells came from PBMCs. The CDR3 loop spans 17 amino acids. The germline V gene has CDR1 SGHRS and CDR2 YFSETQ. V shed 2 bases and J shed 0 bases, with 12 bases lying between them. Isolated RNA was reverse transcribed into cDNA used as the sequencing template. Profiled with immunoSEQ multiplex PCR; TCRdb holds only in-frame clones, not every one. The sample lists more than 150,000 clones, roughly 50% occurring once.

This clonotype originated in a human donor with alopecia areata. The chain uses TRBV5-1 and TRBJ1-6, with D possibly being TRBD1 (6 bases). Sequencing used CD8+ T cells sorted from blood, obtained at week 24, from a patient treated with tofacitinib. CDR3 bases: TGCGCCAGCAGCTTACGGGGGCAGGACTCCTATAATTCACCCCTCCACTTT. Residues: CASSLRGQDSYNSPLHF.